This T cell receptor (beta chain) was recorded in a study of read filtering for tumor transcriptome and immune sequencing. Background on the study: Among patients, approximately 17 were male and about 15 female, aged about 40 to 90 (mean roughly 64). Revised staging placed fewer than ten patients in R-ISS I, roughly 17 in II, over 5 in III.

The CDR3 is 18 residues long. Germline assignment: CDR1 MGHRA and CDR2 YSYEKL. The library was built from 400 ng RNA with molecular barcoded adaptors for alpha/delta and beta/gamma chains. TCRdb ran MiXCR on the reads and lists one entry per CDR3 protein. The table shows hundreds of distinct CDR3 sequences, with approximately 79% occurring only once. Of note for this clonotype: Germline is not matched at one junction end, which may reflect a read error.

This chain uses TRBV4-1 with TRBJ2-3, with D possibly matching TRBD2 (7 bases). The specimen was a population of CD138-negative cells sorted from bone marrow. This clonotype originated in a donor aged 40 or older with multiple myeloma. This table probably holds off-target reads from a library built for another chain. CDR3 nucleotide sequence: TGCGCCAGCAGCCAAGATGCCCCCCCGGGGGGCCCCGATTATACGCAGTACTTT. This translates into CASSQDAPPGGPDYTQYF.